The sequence of this T cell receptor (beta chain) was determined in a study of blood T cell repertoires in COVID-19. Profiled with immunoSEQ multiplex PCR; TCRdb holds only in-frame clones, not every one. The sample has 390,000 or so clones; approximately 88% are singletons. Germline values: CDR1 SGHRS, CDR2 YFSETQ. The CDR3 sequence is 14 residues long. Trimming at V came to 5 bases and at J to 8 bases, leaving 7 bases not matched to a gene. The TCR comes from a woman in her 30s with COVID-19, enrolled during active disease. The sequenced material came from peripheral blood. The V gene is TRBV5-1, the J gene TRBJ1-6, with 7 bases that match TRBD1. CDR3 residues: CASRPRGEYSPLHF. In nucleotides, the CDR3 is TGCGCCAGCAGACCCAGGGGGGAGTATTCACCCCTCCACTTT.